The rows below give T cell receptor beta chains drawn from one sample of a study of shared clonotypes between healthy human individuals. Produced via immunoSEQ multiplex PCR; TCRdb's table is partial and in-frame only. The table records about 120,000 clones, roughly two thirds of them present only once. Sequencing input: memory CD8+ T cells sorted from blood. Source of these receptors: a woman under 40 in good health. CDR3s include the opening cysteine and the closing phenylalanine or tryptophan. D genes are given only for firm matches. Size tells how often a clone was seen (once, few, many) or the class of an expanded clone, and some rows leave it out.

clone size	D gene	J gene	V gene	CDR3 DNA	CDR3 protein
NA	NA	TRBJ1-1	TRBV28	TGTGCCAGCAGTTTAATAGGGAACACTGAAGCTTTCTTT	CASSLIGNTEAFF
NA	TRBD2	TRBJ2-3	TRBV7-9	TGTGCCAGCAGCTACGGACTAGCGGGAGCCGCAGATACGCAGTATTTT	CASSYGLAGAADTQYF
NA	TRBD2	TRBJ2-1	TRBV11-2	TGTGCCAGCAGCTTAGACAGTCGTTTGGGGGGACTAGCGGGATACAATGAGCAGTTCTTC	CASSLDSRLGGLAGYNEQFF
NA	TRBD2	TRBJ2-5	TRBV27	TGTGCCAGCCGAGGACTAGCGGGGCAAGAGACCCAGTACTTC	CASRGLAGQETQYF
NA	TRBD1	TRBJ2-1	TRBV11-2	TGTGCCAGCAGCTTAGGGGCAGGGACAGGGTATGGCAATGAGCAGTTCTTC	CASSLGAGTGYGNEQFF
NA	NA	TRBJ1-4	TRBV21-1	TGTGCCAGCAGCCAGGGTAACGGGAATGAAAAACTGTTTTTT	CASSQGNGNEKLFF
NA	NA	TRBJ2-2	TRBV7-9	TGTGCCAGCAGCTTATCCCTGACAGAGAACACCGGGGAGCTGTTTTTT	CASSLSLTENTGELFF
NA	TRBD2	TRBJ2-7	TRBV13	TGTGCCAGCAGCCGGACTAGCGGGAGGTACGAGCAGTACTTC	CASSRTSGRYEQYF
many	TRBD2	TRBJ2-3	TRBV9	TGTGCCAGCAGCGTTAGCGGGAAATTGGATACGCAGTATTTT	CASSVSGKLDTQYF
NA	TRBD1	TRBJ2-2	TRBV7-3	TGTGCCAGCAGCCCTCGGACAGGCCGCGATCGCACCGGGGAGCTGTTTTTT	CASSPRTGRDRTGELFF
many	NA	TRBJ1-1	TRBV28	TGTGCCAGCAGTTTAGGGAGATGGGTCAGGGGAATGAACACTGAAGCTTTCTTT	CASSLGRWVRGMNTEAFF
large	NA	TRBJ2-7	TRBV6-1	TGTGCCAGCAGTTTTGACATCCCTTGGGATAACAAGCAGTACTTC	CASSFDIPWDNKQYF
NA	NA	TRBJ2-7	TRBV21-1	TGTGCCAGCGGACGCGTGCCTACCTACGAGCAGTACTTC	CASGRVPTYEQYF
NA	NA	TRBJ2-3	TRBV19	TGTGCCAGTAGGCATAGAGGGTTCGACACAGATACGCAGTATTTT	CASRHRGFDTDTQYF
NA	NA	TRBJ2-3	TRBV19	TGTGCCAGTACCCCCCCAGATACGCAGTATTTT	CASTPPDTQYF
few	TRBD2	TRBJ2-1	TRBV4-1	TGCGCCAGCAGCCAAGACCGACTAGCGGGAGTTATTGAGCAGTTCTTC	CASSQDRLAGVIEQFF